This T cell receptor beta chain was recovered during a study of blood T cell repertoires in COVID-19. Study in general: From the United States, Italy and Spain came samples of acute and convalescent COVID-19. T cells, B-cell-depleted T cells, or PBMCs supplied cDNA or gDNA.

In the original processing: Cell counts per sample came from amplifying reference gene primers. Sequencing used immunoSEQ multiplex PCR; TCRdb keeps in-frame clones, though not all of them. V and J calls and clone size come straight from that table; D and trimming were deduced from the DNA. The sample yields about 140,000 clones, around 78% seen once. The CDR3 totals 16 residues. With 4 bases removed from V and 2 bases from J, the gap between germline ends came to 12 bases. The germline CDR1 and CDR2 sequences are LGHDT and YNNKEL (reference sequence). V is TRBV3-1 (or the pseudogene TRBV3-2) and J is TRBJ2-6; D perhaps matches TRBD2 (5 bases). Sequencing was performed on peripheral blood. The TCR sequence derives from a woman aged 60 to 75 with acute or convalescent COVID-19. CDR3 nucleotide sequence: TGTGCCAGCAGCCCCCCCCGGGGAGCTGGGGCCAACGTCCTGACTTTC. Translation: CASSPPRGAGANVLTF.